This T cell receptor beta chain was captured by sequencing in a study of CD8 T cells in ankylosing spondylitis. Study-wide results and limits: Clones linked to disease were reported to show significant enrichment in matched ankylosing spondylitis synovial fluid.

TCRdb reanalysed the 5' RACE reads using MiXCR and keeps one entry per CDR3 protein. The sample has approximately 100,000 distinct CDR3 sequences; about 7.7% are singletons. V lost 1 base and J 1 base, leaving 12 bases between the germline ends. The length of the CDR3 is 16 residues. Looked up from germline, CDR1 is LGHNA and CDR2 is YSLEER. This clonotype has ten or more counts. Its antigen remains unidentified. The chain links TRBV4-3 to TRBJ2-3; a weak D match, TRBD2 (6 bases). This receptor was taken from a male donor with ankylosing spondylitis or in good health (not recorded which). What was sequenced was blood, either unsorted or a sorted T cell fraction (not recorded which). The DNA for the CDR3 is TGCGCCAGCAGCCAAGCGGCTAGCGAACGCACAGATACGCAGTATTTT. This sequence encodes CASSQAASERTDTQYF.